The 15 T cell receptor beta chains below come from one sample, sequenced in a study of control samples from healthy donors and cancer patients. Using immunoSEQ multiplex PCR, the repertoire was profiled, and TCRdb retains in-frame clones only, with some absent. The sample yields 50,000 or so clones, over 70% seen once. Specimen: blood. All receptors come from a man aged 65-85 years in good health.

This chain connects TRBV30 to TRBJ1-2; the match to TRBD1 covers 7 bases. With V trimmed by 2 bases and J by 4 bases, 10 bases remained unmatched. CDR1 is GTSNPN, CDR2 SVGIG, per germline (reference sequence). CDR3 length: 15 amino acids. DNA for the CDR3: TGTGCCTGGAGTCGACCCGACAGGGACGGCTATGGCTACACCTTC. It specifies CAWSRPDRDGYGYTF.

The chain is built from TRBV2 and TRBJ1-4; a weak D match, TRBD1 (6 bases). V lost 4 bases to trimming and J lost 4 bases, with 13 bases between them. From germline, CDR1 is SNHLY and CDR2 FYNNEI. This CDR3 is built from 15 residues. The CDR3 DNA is TGTGCCAGCAGTGCTCAACAGGGTCTTAATGAAAAACTGTTTTTT. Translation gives CASSAQQGLNEKLFF.

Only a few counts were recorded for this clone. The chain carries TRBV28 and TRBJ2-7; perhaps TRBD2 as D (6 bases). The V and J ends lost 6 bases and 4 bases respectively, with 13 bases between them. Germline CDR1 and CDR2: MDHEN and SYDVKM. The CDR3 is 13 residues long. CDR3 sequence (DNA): TGTGCCAGCAGGGGACTTACTATTTACGAGCAGTACTTC. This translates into CASRGLTIYEQYF.

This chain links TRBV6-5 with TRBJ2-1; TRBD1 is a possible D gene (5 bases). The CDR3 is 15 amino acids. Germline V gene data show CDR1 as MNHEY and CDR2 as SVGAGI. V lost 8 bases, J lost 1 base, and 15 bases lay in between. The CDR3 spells CASRLSRASYNEQFF. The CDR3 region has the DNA TGTGCCAGCCGCTTAAGCAGGGCTTCCTACAATGAGCAGTTCTTC.

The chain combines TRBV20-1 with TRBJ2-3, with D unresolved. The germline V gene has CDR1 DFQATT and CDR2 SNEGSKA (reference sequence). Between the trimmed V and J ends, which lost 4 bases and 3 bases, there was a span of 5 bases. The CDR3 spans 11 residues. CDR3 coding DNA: TGCAGTGCTACTTTTACAGATACGCAGTATTTT. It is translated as CSATFTDTQYF.

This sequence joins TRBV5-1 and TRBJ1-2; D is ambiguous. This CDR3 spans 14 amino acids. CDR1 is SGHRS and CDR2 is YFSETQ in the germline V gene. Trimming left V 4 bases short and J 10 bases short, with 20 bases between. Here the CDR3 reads CASSDTRVDGLYTF. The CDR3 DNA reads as TGCGCCAGCAGCGATACCCGGGTGGACGGTCTCTACACCTTC. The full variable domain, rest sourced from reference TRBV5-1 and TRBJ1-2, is KAGVTQTPRYLIKTRGQQVTLSCSPISGHRSVSWYQQTPGQGLQFLFEYFSETQRNKGNFPGRFSGRQFSNSRSEMNVSTLELGDSALYLCASSDTRVDGLYTFGSGTRLTVV.

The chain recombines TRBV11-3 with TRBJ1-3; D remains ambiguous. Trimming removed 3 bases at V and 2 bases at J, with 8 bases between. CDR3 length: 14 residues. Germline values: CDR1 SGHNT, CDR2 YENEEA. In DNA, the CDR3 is TGTGCCAGCAGCTTTGGGAGACCTGGAAACACCATATATTTT. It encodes CASSFGRPGNTIYF.

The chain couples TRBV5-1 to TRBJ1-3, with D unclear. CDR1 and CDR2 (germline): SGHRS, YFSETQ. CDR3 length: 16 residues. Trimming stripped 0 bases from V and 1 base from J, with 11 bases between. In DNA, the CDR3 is TGCGCCAGCAGCTTGGCGGGGATGCGGTCTGGAAACACCATATATTTT. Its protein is CASSLAGMRSGNTIYF. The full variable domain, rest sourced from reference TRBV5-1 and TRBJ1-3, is KAGVTQTPRYLIKTRGQQVTLSCSPISGHRSVSWYQQTPGQGLQFLFEYFSETQRNKGNFPGRFSGRQFSNSRSEMNVSTLELGDSALYLCASSLAGMRSGNTIYFGEGSWLTVV.

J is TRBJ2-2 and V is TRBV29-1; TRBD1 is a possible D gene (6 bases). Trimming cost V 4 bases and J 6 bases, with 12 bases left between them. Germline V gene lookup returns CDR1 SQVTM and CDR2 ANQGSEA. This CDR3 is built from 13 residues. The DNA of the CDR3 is TGCAGCGTTGTCAGGACAGAGGCCGGGGAGCTGTTTTTT. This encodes CSVVRTEAGELFF.

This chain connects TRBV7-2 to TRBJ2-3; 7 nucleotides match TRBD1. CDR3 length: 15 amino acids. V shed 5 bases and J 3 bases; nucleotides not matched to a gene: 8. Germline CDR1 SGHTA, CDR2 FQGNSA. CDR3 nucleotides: TGTGCCAGCAGCACTTACGGACAGGCGACAGATACGCAGTATTTT. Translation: CASSTYGQATDTQYF.

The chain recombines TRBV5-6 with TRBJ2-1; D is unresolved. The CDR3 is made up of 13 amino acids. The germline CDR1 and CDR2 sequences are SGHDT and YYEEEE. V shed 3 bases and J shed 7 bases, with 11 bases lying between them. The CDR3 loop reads CASSSAGLNEQFF. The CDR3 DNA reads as TGTGCCAGCAGCTCGGCCGGGTTGAATGAGCAGTTCTTC.

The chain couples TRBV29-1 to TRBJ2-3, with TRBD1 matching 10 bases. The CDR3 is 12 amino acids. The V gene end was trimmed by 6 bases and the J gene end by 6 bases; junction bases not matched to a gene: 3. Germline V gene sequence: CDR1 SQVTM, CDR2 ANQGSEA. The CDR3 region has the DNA TGCAGCGTAGGGACAGGGGAGGATACGCAGTATTTT. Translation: CSVGTGEDTQYF.

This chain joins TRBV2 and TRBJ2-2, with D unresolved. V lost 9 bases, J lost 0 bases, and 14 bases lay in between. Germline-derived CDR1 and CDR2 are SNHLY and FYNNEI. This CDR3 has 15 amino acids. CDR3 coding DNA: TGTGCCAGTGCAACCCGACCCGCGAACACCGGGGAGCTGTTTTTT. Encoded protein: CASATRPANTGELFF.

The CDR3 is CASSQSRDRVHEQYF. The CDR3, as DNA: TGTGCCAGCAGTCAGAGCCGGGACAGGGTCCACGAGCAGTACTTC. The chain uses TRBV27 and TRBJ2-7, with 9 bases fitting TRBD1. Germline CDR1 reads MNHEY; CDR2 reads SMNVEV (reference sequence). The junction had 10 bases not matched to a gene; V was cut back by 5 bases and J by 5 bases. The CDR3 is made up of 15 amino acids.

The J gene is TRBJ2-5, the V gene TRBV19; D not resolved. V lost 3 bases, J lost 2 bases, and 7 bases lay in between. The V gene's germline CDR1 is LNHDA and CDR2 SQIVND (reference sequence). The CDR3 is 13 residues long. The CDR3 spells CASSISIQETQYF. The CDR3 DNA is TGTGCCAGTAGTATTTCGATTCAAGAGACCCAGTACTTC.